These 16 T cell receptor beta chains were sequenced from one sample in a study of Tregs in tolerant kidney transplant recipients (dated by TCRdb to about 2019). The transplants used related donors along with nonmyeloablative bone marrow transplantation, and in the human trials mixed chimerism was transient. Libraries came from the immunoSEQ multiplex PCR assay. TCRdb mirrors the immuneACCESS table, restricted to in-frame sequences. Some clones are absent from its copies; in checked studies, under half trace to an unresolved V gene, and the reason for the others is unknown. For this sample the table gives approximately 50,000 clones, of which over 80% were detected only once. Clones ranked in the top ten supply roughly 15% of the sample. Sample: CD8+ T cells from blood (PBMCs), taken 24 months after the transplant. The receptors derive from a human patient who received a combined kidney and bone marrow transplant. A transplant means some T cells may be of graft donor rather than patient origin.

The rearrangement links TRBV9 to TRBJ2-7; D call uncertain. CDR1 is SGDLS, CDR2 YYNGEE, per germline. The CDR3 loop spans 15 amino acids. The V gene lost 0 bases and the J gene lost 0 bases, with 10 bases spanning the gap. The CDR3 spells CASSVGFSSSYEQYF. The CDR3 nucleotides are TGTGCCAGCAGCGTAGGGTTTTCCAGCTCCTACGAGCAGTACTTC.

The rearrangement joins TRBV4-1 to TRBJ1-2, with 7 positions matching TRBD1. J lost 4 bases, V lost 2 bases, and 7 bases had no gene match. The germline CDR1 and CDR2 sequences are MGHRA and YSYEKL. This CDR3 contains 15 residues. The CDR3 bases are TGCGCCAGCAGCCAACCCGTGGGACAGTCCTATGGCTACACCTTC. It encodes CASSQPVGQSYGYTF.

This chain joins TRBV10-3 and TRBJ2-7; tentatively, D is TRBD2 (5 bases). This CDR3 spans 16 amino acids. Germline lookup yields CDR1 ENHRY and CDR2 SYGVKD. Trimming removed 4 bases at V and 6 bases at J, with 22 bases between. CDR3 in amino acids: CAISGRLGGDPSEQYF. The CDR3 DNA reads as TGTGCCATCAGTGGTCGGTTAGGAGGTGACCCTTCCGAGCAGTACTTC.

This clone came up a few times. This rearrangement joins TRBV5-6 to TRBJ1-5; tentatively, D is TRBD1 (5 bases). From germline, CDR1 is SGHDT and CDR2 YYEEEE. The length of the CDR3 is 15 residues. Trimming left V 4 bases short and J 7 bases short, with 18 bases between. CDR3 in amino acids: CASSPGLGLGQPQHF. The CDR3 DNA reads as TGTGCCAGCAGCCCTGGTCTGGGACTTGGCCAGCCCCAGCATTTT.

The V and J genes are TRBV10-3 and TRBJ2-1; 12 bases are a match to TRBD2. Germline lookup yields CDR1 ENHRY and CDR2 SYGVKD. This CDR3 region has 15 residues. J was trimmed by 5 bases and V by 6 bases; bases with no gene match: 5. The CDR3 DNA follows: TGTGCCATCAGCCGTCCTAGCGGGAGGGACAATGAGCAGTTCTTC. Translating it yields CAISRPSGRDNEQFF.

The gene calls are TRBV11-2 and TRBJ1-1, with TRBD1 matching over 10 bases. The CDR3 totals 17 residues. The V segment lost 1 base and the J segment 6 bases; nucleotides outside the gene matches: 11. CDR1 is SGHAT, CDR2 FQNNGV, per germline. CDR3 sequence reads: CASSLVGQGPFRAEAFF. CDR3 DNA sequence: TGTGCCAGCAGCTTAGTGGGACAGGGGCCCTTCAGGGCTGAAGCTTTCTTT.

This chain connects TRBV5-6 to TRBJ1-5; tentative D call: TRBD1 (6 bases). Germline CDR1 is SGHDT and CDR2 is YYEEEE. V lost 3 bases, J lost 4 bases, and 11 bases lay in between. The CDR3 consists of 14 residues. The CDR3 DNA reads TGTGCCAGCAGCTGGGGGACAACGAATCAGCCCCAGCATTTT. Protein sequence: CASSWGTTNQPQHF.

The chain joins TRBV27 to TRBJ2-7, with D perhaps matching TRBD1 (5 bases). The CDR3 has 15 residues. Germline CDR1 reads MNHEY; CDR2 reads SMNVEV (reference sequence). The ends were cut back, 5 bases at V and 2 bases at J, with 16 bases in the middle. As DNA, the CDR3 is TGTGCCAGCAGTCAAACCCCCGAGACAGCCTACGAGCAGTACTTC. Amino acids: CASSQTPETAYEQYF.

The chain carries TRBV15 and TRBJ2-1; D is ambiguous. In germline, CDR1 is LNHNV, CDR2 YYDKDF (reference sequence). The CDR3 runs 16 residues. Trimming stripped 3 bases from V and 1 base from J, with 13 bases between. This CDR3 is CATSSPQRGSYNEQFF. The CDR3 DNA sequence: TGTGCCACCAGCAGCCCCCAGCGTGGGTCCTACAATGAGCAGTTCTTC.

The chain joins TRBV19 to TRBJ2-2, with a possible D match to TRBD2 (6 bases). The germline CDR1 and CDR2 sequences are LNHDA and SQIVND (reference sequence). This CDR3 spans 17 amino acids. Trimming took 5 bases from V and 6 from J, leaving 22 bases between them. This CDR3 reads CASSPARGLGVPGELFF. The CDR3 DNA sequence: TGTGCCAGTAGTCCCGCCCGGGGACTTGGGGTCCCCGGGGAGCTGTTTTTT.

The chain combines TRBV7-6 with TRBJ2-5; no clear D gene. CDR3 length equals 15 residues. Germline CDR1 and CDR2: SGHVS and FNYEAQ. Trimming cost V 1 base and J 0 bases, with 9 bases left between them. The CDR3 is CASSLVNRHQETQYF. In DNA form, the CDR3 reads TGTGCCAGCAGCTTAGTAAACAGACACCAAGAGACCCAGTACTTC.

This clone was counted once. The chain couples TRBV5-4 to TRBJ2-5; TRBD1 agrees at 7 bases. The DNA end is a closer match to TRBJ2-7, so the J assignment may be wrong. Germline CDR1 SGHNT, CDR2 YYREEE (reference sequence). This CDR3 region has 15 residues. Here the CDR3 DNA reads TGTGCCAGCAATGGGGGCACAGGGGTGTCCTACGAGCAGTACTTC. Protein sequence: CASNGGTGVSYEQYF.

The rearrangement joins TRBV19 to TRBJ1-2, with a possible D match to TRBD1 (5 bases). The CDR3 length is 13 residues. The germline gives CDR1 LNHDA, CDR2 SQIVND (reference sequence). V was pared by 1 base and J by 5 bases, with 8 bases between. This chain's CDR3 is CASSIGTWYGYTF. The CDR3 bases are TGTGCCAGTAGTATAGGGACATGGTATGGCTACACCTTC.

The chain employs TRBV27 and TRBJ2-7, with 8 nucleotides matching TRBD2. After removal of 6 bases from V and 2 bases from J, the junction contained 3 bases not matched to a gene. The germline CDR1 and CDR2 sequences are MNHEY and SMNVEV (reference sequence). This CDR3 comprises 13 residues. CDR3: CASSTSGTYEQYF. CDR3 nucleotides: TGTGCCAGCAGCACTAGCGGCACCTACGAGCAGTACTTC.

The chain couples TRBV7-9 to TRBJ2-5, with 8 bases lining up with TRBD2. Looked up from germline, CDR1 is SEHNR and CDR2 is FQNEAQ (reference sequence). This CDR3 has 15 residues. V was pared by 2 bases and J by 5 bases, with 7 bases of the junction left unmatched. CDR3 nucleotide sequence: TGTGCCAGCAGCTTAACGGGCGGGGGGATTGAGACCCAGTACTTC. Translating gives CASSLTGGGIETQYF.

This chain uses TRBV10-3 with TRBJ2-1; unclear D gene. V gave up 5 bases and J gave up 0 bases, with 11 bases separating them. CDR1 and CDR2 (germline): ENHRY, SYGVKD. The CDR3 is 15 amino acids. The CDR3 region is CAISPDRSSYNEQFF. Here the CDR3 DNA reads TGTGCCATCAGTCCTGACCGGAGCTCCTACAATGAGCAGTTCTTC.